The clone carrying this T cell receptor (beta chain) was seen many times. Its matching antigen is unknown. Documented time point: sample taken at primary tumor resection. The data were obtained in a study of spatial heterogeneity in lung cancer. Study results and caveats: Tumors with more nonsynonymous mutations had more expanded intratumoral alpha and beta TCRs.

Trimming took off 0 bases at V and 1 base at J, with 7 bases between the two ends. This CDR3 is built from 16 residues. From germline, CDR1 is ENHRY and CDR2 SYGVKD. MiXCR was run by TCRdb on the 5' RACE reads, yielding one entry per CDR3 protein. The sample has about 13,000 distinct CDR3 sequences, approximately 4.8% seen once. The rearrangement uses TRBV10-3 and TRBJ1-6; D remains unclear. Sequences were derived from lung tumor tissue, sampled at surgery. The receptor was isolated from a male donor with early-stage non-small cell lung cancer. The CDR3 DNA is TGTGCCATCAGTGAGTCCAAAGGATCCTATAATTCACCCCTCCACTTT. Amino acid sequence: CAISESKGSYNSPLHF.